The 15 T cell receptor beta chains below were found in one sample sequenced in a study of graft-versus-host responses after intestinal transplantation. Sequencing was performed with immunoSEQ multiplex PCR; in TCRdb, only in-frame clones are kept and a portion is missing. In the table there are 15,000 to 20,000 clones, about 93% of which are singletons. The sequencing here drew on PBMCs, taken roughly 390 days after transplant. The source is a human patient who received an intestinal transplant, so some T cells may come from the graft donor.

CDR3 sequence (DNA): TGTGCCAGCAGCTCCCCCGCGGACGGTGTTAGGGAGCAGTACTTC. Protein: CASSSPADGVREQYF. The chain has TRBV7-6 and TRBJ2-7; no definite D call. Germline V gene data show CDR1 as SGHVS and CDR2 as FNYEAQ. The CDR3 is 15 amino acids. The V end was cut by 4 bases, the J end by 7 bases, with 20 bases between. Based on the CDR3 plus reference TRBV7-6 and TRBJ2-7, the full variable domain is GAGVSQSPRYKVTKRGQDVALRCDPISGHVSLYWYRQALGQGPEFLTYFNYEAQQDKSGLPNDRFSAERPEGSISTLTIQRTEQRDSAMYRCASSSPADGVREQYFGPGTRLTVT.

The rearrangement uses TRBV5-1 and TRBJ1-1; D is uncertain. With 0 bases removed from V and 0 bases from J, the gap between germline ends came to 9 bases. CDR3 length: 15 residues. CDR1 and CDR2 (germline): SGHRS, YFSETQ. CDR3 sequence reads: CASSLAGVMNTEAFF. DNA of the CDR3: TGCGCCAGCAGCTTGGCCGGGGTCATGAACACTGAAGCTTTCTTT.

The chain is built from TRBV19 and TRBJ2-3; D gene ambiguous. This CDR3 has 14 amino acids. Germline values: CDR1 LNHDA, CDR2 SQIVND (reference sequence). Between the trimmed V and J ends, which lost 4 bases and 2 bases, there was a span of 10 bases. CDR3 nucleotide sequence: TGTGCCAGTAGTAGCCTTACCGACACAGATACGCAGTATTTT. Translation: CASSSLTDTDTQYF.

The chain has TRBV6-5 and TRBJ1-2; 9 bases line up with TRBD1. V was clipped by 6 bases and J by 6 bases; unmatched bases: 5. Germline-derived CDR1 and CDR2 are MNHEY and SVGAGI. This CDR3 is built from 13 residues. This CDR3 is CASSGQGNHGYTF. CDR3 bases: TGTGCCAGCAGCGGACAGGGGAACCATGGCTACACCTTC.

CDR3: CASSVWEASNTGELFF. In nucleotides, the CDR3 is TGTGCCAGCAGCGTATGGGAGGCATCGAACACCGGGGAGCTGTTTTTT. This chain uses TRBV9 with TRBJ2-2, with a tentative D call TRBD2 (6 bases). The CDR3 contains 16 residues. The germline V gene encodes CDR1 SGDLS and CDR2 YYNGEE. Trimming cost V 1 base and J 0 bases, with 10 bases left between them. Full variable domain (remainder filled in from reference TRBV9 and TRBJ2-2): DSGVTQTPKHLITATGQRVTLRCSPRSGDLSVYWYQQSLDQGLQFLIQYYNGEERAKGNILERFSAQQFPDLHSELNLSSLELGDSALYFCASSVWEASNTGELFFGEGSRLTVL.

The chain couples TRBV4-1 to TRBJ2-4, with TRBD2 as a possible D gene (6 bases). Deletions cut 5 bases from V and 2 bases from J, with 13 bases between. Germline loops: CDR1 MGHRA, CDR2 YSYEKL. This CDR3 comprises 15 residues. The CDR3 sequence: CASSDLSGPKNIQYF. Here the CDR3 DNA reads TGCGCCAGCAGCGACCTTAGCGGACCCAAAAACATTCAGTACTTC.

V gene TRBV11-2 combines with J gene TRBJ1-5, with D unclear. CDR3 size: 13 residues. Germline V CDR1 and CDR2: SGHAT, FQNNGV. V shed 1 base and J shed 7 bases, with 8 bases lying between them. The CDR3 region has the DNA TGTGCCAGCAGCTTAGGGGTGGGGCAGCCCCAGCATTTT. It is translated as CASSLGVGQPQHF.

The V and J genes are TRBV5-6 and TRBJ2-2; 7 bases align to TRBD1. J lost 4 bases, V lost 4 bases, and 7 bases had no gene match. The germline V gene has CDR1 SGHDT and CDR2 YYEEEE. The CDR3 runs to 15 residues. The CDR3 here is CASSVTGTVTGELFF. CDR3 DNA: TGTGCCAGCAGCGTTACCGGGACAGTCACCGGGGAGCTGTTTTTT. Variable domain in full (rest from reference TRBV5-6 and TRBJ2-2): DAGVTQSPTHLIKTRGQQVTLRCSPKSGHDTVSWYQQALGQGPQFIFQYYEEEERQRGNFPDRFSGHQFPNYSSELNVNALLLGDSALYLCASSVTGTVTGELFFGEGSRLTVL.

The V call is TRBV11-2, the J call TRBJ2-3; D is unclear. Germline CDR1 is SGHAT and CDR2 is FQNNGV. The V and J ends lost 4 bases and 3 bases respectively, with 2 bases between them. The CDR3 totals 11 residues. CDR3 in DNA: TGTGCCAGCAGCTGGACAGATACGCAGTATTTT. Its protein is CASSWTDTQYF.

The CDR3 nucleotides read TGTGCCAGCAGCGTAGATTCGGGGGGCGGAGGCCGCATGAACACTGAAGCTTTCTTT. Its translation is CASSVDSGGGGRMNTEAFF. The chain recombines TRBV9 with TRBJ1-1, with D perhaps matching TRBD1 (6 bases). The CDR3 consists of 19 residues. Trimming cost V 0 bases and J 0 bases, with 21 bases left between them. Germline loops: CDR1 SGDLS, CDR2 YYNGEE.

The chain links TRBV28 to TRBJ1-5; D may be TRBD1 (5 bases). This CDR3 is built from 16 residues. Germline V gene data show CDR1 as MDHEN and CDR2 as SYDVKM. V was trimmed by 7 bases and J by 0 bases, leaving 16 bases between them. CDR3 amino acids: CASNSGGINSNQPQHF. The DNA for the CDR3 is TGTGCCAGCAATTCCGGGGGAATAAATAGCAATCAGCCCCAGCATTTT.

This clone was recorded only once. The V gene is TRBV6-6, the J gene TRBJ2-2, with a tentative D call TRBD1 (6 bases). V lost 4 bases and J lost 10, with 19 bases in between. The CDR3 is made up of 15 amino acids. Germline V gene data show CDR1 as MNHNY and CDR2 as SVGAGI (reference sequence). The CDR3 loop is CASSSPQQGEEELFF. In DNA form, the CDR3 reads TGTGCCAGCAGTTCCCCTCAACAGGGTGAGGAGGAGCTGTTTTTT.

This chain links TRBV9 with TRBJ2-2; D remains ambiguous. This CDR3 region has 14 residues. CDR1 is SGDLS, CDR2 YYNGEE, per germline. The germline V and J ends were trimmed by 0 bases and 5 bases, with 8 bases remaining between them. CDR3 amino acids: CASSVEGGTGELFF. CDR3 in DNA: TGTGCCAGCAGCGTAGAGGGCGGAACCGGGGAGCTGTTTTTT. The full variable domain, completed using reference TRBV9 and TRBJ2-2, is DSGVTQTPKHLITATGQRVTLRCSPRSGDLSVYWYQQSLDQGLQFLIQYYNGEERAKGNILERFSAQQFPDLHSELNLSSLELGDSALYFCASSVEGGTGELFFGEGSRLTVL.

The rearrangement joins TRBV6-1 to TRBJ1-2; a weak D match, TRBD1 (5 bases). The V gene lost 4 bases and the J gene lost 5 bases, with 14 bases spanning the gap. The CDR3 is made up of 14 amino acids. Per germline, CDR1 MNHNS and CDR2 SASEGT. This CDR3 reads CASSAREVSYGYTF. DNA for the CDR3: TGTGCCAGCAGTGCCAGGGAGGTCAGTTATGGCTACACCTTC.

The chain combines TRBV5-1 with TRBJ2-2, with 10 bases matching TRBD2. With V trimmed by 0 bases and J by 6 bases, 5 bases remained unmatched. The CDR3 contains 16 residues. Germline V gene lookup returns CDR1 SGHRS and CDR2 YFSETQ. The CDR3 coding sequence is TGCGCCAGCAGCTTGGAGCTAGCGGGAGTGGCCGGGGAGCTGTTTTTT. Translation gives CASSLELAGVAGELFF. Filled out from reference TRBV5-1 and TRBJ2-2, the complete variable domain reads KAGVTQTPRYLIKTRGQQVTLSCSPISGHRSVSWYQQTPGQGLQFLFEYFSETQRNKGNFPGRFSGRQFSNSRSEMNVSTLELGDSALYLCASSLELAGVAGELFFGEGSRLTVL.